The rows below give T cell receptor beta chains drawn from one sample of a study of CD8 T cells in ankylosing spondylitis. TCRdb redid the calling of the 5' RACE reads with MiXCR, one entry per CDR3 protein. The data contain 250,000 or so distinct CDR3 sequences, about 10% of them singletons. Sequencing input: blood, either unsorted or a sorted T cell fraction (not recorded which). The receptors come from a male donor with ankylosing spondylitis or in good health (not recorded which). Each CDR3 is given with its conserved first and last residue. The order of the fields is J gene, clone size, CDR3 length, D gene, V gene, CDR3 protein, CDR3 DNA. A D gene is named only where the DNA matches it firmly. Expanded clones get a size class; other rows say once, few or many, or leave the size out.

>TRBJ2-7|.|16|TRBD2|TRBV13
CASSRTPGLAGGQQYF
TGTGCCAGCAGCCGTACACCGGGACTAGCGGGGGGCCAGCAGTACTTC
>TRBJ2-7|.|14|TRBD2|TRBV5-4
CASRQAGGNYEQYF
TGTGCCAGCAGGCAGGCGGGGGGGAACTACGAGCAGTACTTC
>TRBJ2-7|many|14|.|TRBV5-1
CASSPQPGVYEQYF
TGCGCCAGCAGCCCCCAACCGGGCGTCTACGAGCAGTACTTC
>TRBJ1-1|.|15|.|TRBV5-1
CASSTGPSGRGEAFF
TGCGCCAGCAGCACAGGACCCTCAGGAAGGGGTGAAGCTTTCTTT
>TRBJ2-1|few|14|.|TRBV7-9
CASSYSNTYNEQFF
TGTGCCAGCAGCTACAGCAATACCTACAATGAGCAGTTCTTC
>TRBJ2-7|few|11|.|TRBV9
CASSGSGEQYF
TGTGCCAGCAGCGGGTCCGGCGAGCAGTACTTC
>TRBJ1-1|many|12|TRBD1|TRBV20-1
CSTDRGGTEAFF
TGCAGTACCGACAGGGGGGGCACTGAAGCTTTCTTT
>TRBJ2-7|many|14|.|TRBV11-2
CASSLVGSAHEQYF
TGTGCCAGCAGCTTAGTCGGATCTGCCCACGAGCAGTACTTC
>TRBJ2-1|few|14|.|TRBV28
CASSLIGGYNEQFF
TGTGCCAGCAGTTTAATCGGCGGTTACAATGAGCAGTTCTTC
>TRBJ2-7|few|13|.|TRBV6-6
CASSYAAGDEQYF
TGTGCCAGCAGTTACGCGGCAGGGGACGAGCAGTACTTC
>TRBJ1-6|many|13|TRBD1|TRBV29-1
CSVQGQENSPLHF
TGCAGCGTCCAGGGACAGGAGAATTCACCCCTCCACTTT
>TRBJ1-5|few|16|.|TRBV28
CASSPPPSFGAEPQHF
TGTGCCAGCAGTCCCCCACCGTCTTTCGGCGCGGAGCCCCAGCATTTT
>TRBJ2-7|few|15|TRBD1|TRBV2
CASSGQGATWNEQYF
TGTGCCAGCAGCGGACAGGGGGCGACTTGGAACGAGCAGTACTTC
>TRBJ1-5|few|12|.|TRBV18
CASSPVNQPQHF
TGTGCCAGCTCACCCGTTAATCAGCCCCAGCATTTT
>TRBJ2-7|few|17|TRBD2|TRBV20-1
CSARGYRTSGDAYEQYF
TGCAGTGCTAGAGGCTACCGGACTAGCGGGGATGCGTACGAGCAGTACTTC
>TRBJ1-5|few|18|TRBD1|TRBV5-1
CASSLSIQDREGNQPQHF
TGCGCCAGCAGCCTTTCTATACAGGACAGGGAGGGCAATCAGCCCCAGCATTTT
>TRBJ2-1|few|13|.|TRBV20-1
CSARAGAYNEQFF
TGCAGTGCTAGAGCAGGAGCCTACAATGAGCAGTTCTTC
>TRBJ1-1|.|13|.|TRBV2
CASSAPPNTEAFF
TGTGCCAGCAGTGCTCCACCGAACACTGAAGCTTTCTTT
>TRBJ2-1|few|16|TRBD2|TRBV5-1
CASSSLAGGPANEQFF
TGCGCCAGCAGCTCCCTAGCGGGAGGGCCGGCGAATGAGCAGTTCTTC
>TRBJ2-3|many|16|.|TRBV5-1
CASAKAGKLSTDTQYF
TGCGCCAGCGCAAAGGCCGGGAAACTGAGCACAGATACGCAGTATTTT
>TRBJ1-1|many|15|TRBD1|TRBV12-3/TRBV12-4
CASSARDRGRTEAFF
TGTGCCAGCAGTGCCCGGGACAGGGGGCGGACTGAAGCTTTCTTT
>TRBJ2-1|few|15|.|TRBV29-1
CSVPFWGPSGNEQFF
TGCAGCGTCCCGTTTTGGGGCCCCTCTGGCAATGAGCAGTTCTTC
>TRBJ1-1|many|13|.|TRBV7-6
CASSKGTATEAFF
TGTGCCAGCAGCAAAGGGACTGCCACTGAAGCTTTCTTT
>TRBJ2-3|many|17|TRBD1|TRBV5-1
CASRSLFGTGGSDTQYF
TGCGCCAGCCGATCACTTTTCGGGACAGGTGGATCAGATACGCAGTATTTT
>TRBJ2-3|many|13|.|TRBV29-1
CSVAPRFADTQYF
TGCAGCGTTGCCCCTAGGTTCGCAGATACGCAGTATTTT
>TRBJ2-5|few|16|TRBD2|TRBV7-3
CASSPGLAVLQETQYF
TGTGCCAGCAGCCCGGGACTAGCGGTTCTCCAAGAGACCCAGTACTTC
>TRBJ1-1|.|14|.|TRBV6-1
CASTKQGRDTEAFF
TGTGCCAGCACCAAACAGGGTAGGGACACTGAAGCTTTCTTT
>TRBJ2-3|many|14|.|TRBV29-1
CSGGTPQGEDTQYF
TGCAGCGGCGGGACGCCCCAAGGGGAAGATACGCAGTATTTT
>TRBJ2-3|many|13|.|TRBV29-1
CSVLPTQGYTQYF
TGCAGCGTTTTACCCACCCAGGGATATACGCAGTATTTT